The rows below give T cell receptor beta chains drawn from one sample of a study of human versus mouse CDR3 diversity and MHC coevolution. The repertoire was sequenced with immunoSEQ multiplex PCR; TCRdb's copy has only in-frame clones and lacks some. The table has around 77,000 clones, around 93% seen once; the top ten hold less than 0.19%. The sample comprised naive CD4+ T cells from blood. The receptors stem from a person aged 25-75 years in good health. Each CDR3 is given with its conserved first and last residue. Each record gives: D gene, V gene, J gene, clone size, CDR3 protein, CDR3 DNA. The D gene is left open where the match is weak. Expanded clones are given a class, and other clones once, few, many or no size at all.

>.|TRBV30|TRBJ2-1|.
CAWGRDYGSEQFF
TGTGCCTGGGGCCGCGACTATGGCAGTGAGCAGTTCTTC
>TRBD1|TRBV19|TRBJ1-5|.
CASSSNGQGTQPQHF
TGTGCCAGTAGTAGCAATGGACAGGGTACACAGCCCCAGCATTTT
>TRBD2|TRBV11-2|TRBJ2-7|.
CASSRVAGLYEQYF
TGTGCCAGCAGCAGAGTAGCGGGACTATACGAGCAGTACTTC
>.|TRBV14|TRBJ2-2|.
CASSRVRANTGELFF
TGTGCCAGCAGCCGAGTTCGGGCGAACACCGGGGAGCTGTTTTTT
>TRBD1|TRBV28|TRBJ1-5|.
CASSFWHLFRDSGYQPQHF
TGTGCCAGCAGTTTTTGGCACCTTTTTCGGGACAGCGGATATCAGCCCCAGCATTTT
>TRBD1|TRBV10-3|TRBJ2-2|.
CAITDRVDTGELFF
TGTGCCATCACGGACAGGGTCGACACCGGGGAGCTGTTTTTT
>.|TRBV10-3|TRBJ2-7|few
CAISDSGAYEQYF
TGTGCCATCAGTGATTCAGGGGCCTACGAGCAGTACTTC
>.|TRBV10-3|TRBJ1-5|few
CAISESERVAQPQHF
TGTGCCATCAGTGAGTCTGAGCGAGTCGCTCAGCCCCAGCATTTT
>.|TRBV20-1|TRBJ1-2|.
CSASDIGYTF
TGCAGTGCTAGCGACATTGGCTACACCTTC
>TRBD2|TRBV5-4|TRBJ2-5|once
CASSITGTGGPSQETQYF
TGTGCCAGCAGCATAACCGGAACGGGAGGGCCCTCCCAAGAGACCCAGTACTTC
>.|TRBV7-9|TRBJ1-5|few
CASSLGAGAGNQPQHF
TGTGCCAGCAGCTTAGGGGCAGGGGCTGGCAATCAGCCCCAGCATTTT
>.|TRBV7-6|TRBJ2-2|.
CASSLIGEAAGELFF
TGTGCCAGCAGCTTGATAGGGGAGGCAGCCGGGGAGCTGTTTTTT
>TRBD2|TRBV10-3|TRBJ2-1|.
CAISERGGSYNEQFF
TGTGCCATCAGTGAAAGGGGAGGGTCCTACAATGAGCAGTTCTTC
>.|TRBV28|TRBJ1-3|few
CASSLGGASGNTIYF
TGTGCCAGCAGTTTAGGGGGCGCCTCTGGAAACACCATATATTTT
>.|TRBV6-5|TRBJ2-1|.
CASSSPLGGVTNEQFF
TGTGCCAGCAGTTCCCCTCTAGGGGGGGTGACCAATGAGCAGTTCTTC
>TRBD1|TRBV5-4|TRBJ1-1|once
CASSPRDRVTEAFF
TGTGCCAGCAGCCCCCGGGACAGGGTCACTGAAGCTTTCTTT
>.|TRBV29-1|TRBJ2-4|.
CSAQGHLAKNIQYF
TGCAGCGCACAGGGACATCTAGCCAAAAACATTCAGTACTTC
>TRBD2|TRBV15|TRBJ2-7|.
CATSREGLAGGYEQYF
TGTGCCACCAGCAGAGAAGGACTAGCGGGAGGCTACGAGCAGTACTTC
>TRBD2|TRBV27|TRBJ2-7|once
CASSSILAGGSEQYF
TGTGCCAGCAGTTCCATACTAGCGGGAGGAAGTGAGCAGTACTTC
>.|TRBV14|TRBJ2-5|.
CASSRGVSGSIQETQYF
TGTGCCAGCAGCCGGGGGGTTTCAGGTTCAATTCAAGAGACCCAGTACTTC
>TRBD1|TRBV6-1|TRBJ2-7|.
CASSVGTGNYEQYF
TGTGCCAGCAGTGTAGGGACAGGGAACTACGAGCAGTACTTC
>.|TRBV28|TRBJ1-6|.
CASSLSNSPLHF
TGTGCCAGCAGTTTGAGTAATTCACCCCTCCACTTT
>.|TRBV27|TRBJ2-2|.
CASRVRLRAGELFF
TGTGCCAGCAGGGTTAGGTTGCGGGCCGGGGAGCTGTTTTTT
>TRBD1|TRBV28|TRBJ2-7|.
CASSLSRGFYSEQYF
TGTGCCAGCAGTTTAAGCAGGGGGTTCTATTCCGAGCAGTACTTC
>.|TRBV19|TRBJ1-1|.
CASSIGRVNTEAFF
TGTGCCAGTAGTATTGGCAGGGTAAACACTGAAGCTTTCTTT
>TRBD2|TRBV27|TRBJ2-7|.
CASSPGLPVEQYF
TGTGCCAGCAGTCCGGGACTACCCGTCGAGCAGTACTTC
>TRBD1|TRBV2|TRBJ1-6|.
CASSEGQGMNSPLHF
TGTGCCAGCAGTGAGGGACAGGGTATGAATTCACCCCTCCACTTT
>.|TRBV25-1|TRBJ1-2|.
CASSEWRGIYGYTF
TGTGCCAGCAGTGAATGGCGGGGAATCTATGGCTACACCTTC
>.|TRBV9|TRBJ2-3|.
CASSPSGFSGTDTQYF
TGTGCCAGCAGCCCCTCGGGGTTCTCGGGCACAGATACGCAGTATTTT
>TRBD1|TRBV27|TRBJ1-5|.
CASSDRGIGEQPQHF
TGTGCCAGCAGTGACAGGGGGATAGGGGAACAGCCCCAGCATTTT
>.|TRBV5-8|TRBJ2-7|.
CASSLVSQGSYEQYF
TGTGCCAGCAGCTTGGTCTCTCAGGGCTCCTACGAGCAGTACTTC
>.|TRBV7-8|TRBJ1-2|.
CASTAGEGPSGYTF
TGTGCCAGCACCGCGGGGGAGGGCCCTAGCGGCTACACCTTC
>TRBD1|TRBV6-5|TRBJ2-1|.
CASSRRGRAHNEQFF
TGTGCCAGCAGTCGCAGGGGGCGCGCCCACAATGAGCAGTTCTTC
>.|TRBV11-2|TRBJ1-5|.
CASSLDRGNQPQHF
TGTGCCAGCAGCTTAGACAGGGGCAATCAGCCCCAGCATTTT
>.|TRBV5-1|TRBJ2-7|.
CASSSTRTDGYEQYF
TGCGCCAGCAGCTCTACACGGACAGATGGCTACGAGCAGTACTTC
>TRBD2|TRBV19|TRBJ2-3|once
CASSSTSGATDTQYF
TGTGCCAGTAGTAGTACTAGCGGGGCCACAGATACGCAGTATTTT
>.|TRBV2|TRBJ2-7|.
CASTQNAGSAYEQYF
TGTGCCAGCACCCAAAATGCGGGATCGGCCTACGAGCAGTACTTC
>.|TRBV2|TRBJ2-3|.
CASSESGTPTDTQYF
TGTGCCAGCAGTGAATCCGGGACTCCTACAGATACGCAGTATTTT
>TRBD2|TRBV2|TRBJ2-1|.
CASSELAGGDEQFF
TGTGCCAGCAGTGAACTAGCGGGGGGGGATGAGCAGTTCTTC
>TRBD1|TRBV4-1|TRBJ2-2|once
CASSQEGGSTGELFF
TGCGCCAGCAGCCAAGAAGGGGGCTCCACCGGGGAGCTGTTTTTT
>.|TRBV7-6|TRBJ2-7|.
CASSSSGSGSSYEQYF
TGTGCCAGCAGCTCGTCGGGTTCGGGTTCTTCCTACGAGCAGTACTTC
>.|TRBV18|TRBJ1-3|few
CASSKPVLSGNTIYF
TGTGCCAGCTCAAAACCAGTTTTGTCTGGAAACACCATATATTTT
>.|TRBV7-9|TRBJ2-3|.
CASSLLGGASDTQYF
TGTGCCAGCAGCTTGCTGGGGGGAGCCTCAGATACGCAGTATTTT